This T cell receptor beta chain originates from a study of blood T cell repertoires in COVID-19. Study-level information: Sources were T cells, B-cell-depleted T cells, or PBMCs; the material itself was cDNA or gDNA.

Clones were sequenced by immunoSEQ multiplex PCR, and TCRdb holds only the in-frame ones, with some missing. Of 87,000 or so clones listed, over 75% were seen once; the top ten hold around 10%. The V and J ends lost 4 bases and 3 bases, in that order; junction bases with no gene match: 9. The CDR3 runs 15 residues. CDR1 is MDHEN, CDR2 SYDVKM, per germline. The clonotype comes from a man older than 75 with acute or convalescent COVID-19. V gene TRBV28 combines with J gene TRBJ2-7; 7 bases fit TRBD1. The source material was peripheral blood. DNA of the CDR3: TGTGCCAGCAGTTCCACAGGGGCCCCCCTCTACGAGCAGTACTTC. It codes for CASSSTGAPLYEQYF.